The source of this TCR beta chain is a study of long-term antiretroviral therapy in people with HIV. The CDR3 consists of 13 residues. V lost 1 base to trimming and J lost 8 bases, with 9 bases between them. Germline V lookup: CDR1 SGHAT, CDR2 FQNNGV. Details on this clone: Its antigen is unknown.

The study's findings and limits: Repertoires from HIV showed CDR3 length ranges narrower than those of controls. Despite increasing after ART, diversity remained lower than that of transplant donor controls.

The run of the v3.0 immunoSEQ assay was at survey level. TCRdb keeps only in-frame clones here, not all; method: immunoSEQ multiplex PCR. The profile shows approximately 30,000 clones, about 97% of them singletons. The clonotype was recovered from a man aged 25 to 45 with HIV. The material sequenced was unsorted PBMCs, taken 7.6 years after starting antiretroviral therapy. The V call is TRBV11-2, the J call TRBJ2-1, with D hard to call. Written as DNA, the CDR3 is TGTGCCAGCAGCTTAGCTGGGTCCGATGAGCAGTTCTTC. It translates to CASSLAGSDEQFF.